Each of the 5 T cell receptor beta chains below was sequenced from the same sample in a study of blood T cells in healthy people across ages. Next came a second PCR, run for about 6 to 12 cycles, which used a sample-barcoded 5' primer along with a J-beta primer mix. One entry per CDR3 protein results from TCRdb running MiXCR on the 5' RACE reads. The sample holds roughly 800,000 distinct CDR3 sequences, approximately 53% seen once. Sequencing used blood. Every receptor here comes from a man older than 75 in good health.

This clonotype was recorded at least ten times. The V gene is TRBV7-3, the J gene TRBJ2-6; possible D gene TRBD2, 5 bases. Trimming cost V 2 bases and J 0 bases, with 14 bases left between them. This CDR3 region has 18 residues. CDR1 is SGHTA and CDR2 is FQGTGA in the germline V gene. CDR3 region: CASSLLPGLISGANVLTF. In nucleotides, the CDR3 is TGTGCCAGCAGCTTATTGCCAGGACTTATCTCTGGGGCCAACGTCCTGACTTTC.

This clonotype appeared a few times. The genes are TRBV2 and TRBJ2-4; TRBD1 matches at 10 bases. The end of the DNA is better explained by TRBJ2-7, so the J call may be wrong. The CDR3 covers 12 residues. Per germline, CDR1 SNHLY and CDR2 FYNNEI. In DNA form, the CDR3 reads TGTGCCAGCGACAGGGGGCTCGGCGAGCAGTACTTC. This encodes CASDRGLGEQYF.

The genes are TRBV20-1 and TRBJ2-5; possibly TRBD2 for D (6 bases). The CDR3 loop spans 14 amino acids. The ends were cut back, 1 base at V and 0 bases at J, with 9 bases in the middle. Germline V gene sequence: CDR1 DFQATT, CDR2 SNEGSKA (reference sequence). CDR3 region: CSARGRDYQETQYF. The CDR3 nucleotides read TGCAGTGCTAGAGGCCGGGACTACCAAGAGACCCAGTACTTC.

The CDR3 reads CASSLGQRGNSPLHF. As DNA, the CDR3 is TGTGCCAGCAGCTTGGGACAGCGAGGGAATTCACCCCTCCACTTT. V and J are TRBV7-9 and TRBJ1-6, with TRBD1 matching over 7 bases. The trim removed 3 bases at V and 7 bases at J, leaving 6 bases unmatched. The CDR3 is 15 residues long. Germline assignment: CDR1 SEHNR and CDR2 FQNEAQ (reference sequence).

The CDR3 spells CASSTRGARISSTDTQYF. The CDR3 bases are TGTGCCAGCAGCACTAGGGGGGCCAGGATCTCTAGCACAGATACGCAGTATTTT. V and J are TRBV13 and TRBJ2-3, with D perhaps being TRBD1 or TRBD2 (6 bases each). Germline assignment: CDR1 PRHDT and CDR2 FYEKMQ (reference sequence). The CDR3 is 18 amino acids. V was shortened by 5 bases and J by 0 bases, with 21 bases between the two germline ends.